A single sample is the source of the 25 T cell receptor beta chains below, sequenced in a study of blood T cell repertoires in COVID-19. Using immunoSEQ multiplex PCR, the repertoire was profiled, and TCRdb retains in-frame clones only, with some absent. The sample has 400,000 to 450,000 clones, 90% seen once; the top ten hold under 0.7%. Sequenced: PBMCs or T cells enriched from blood (not recorded which). The receptor source for this set is a man between 18 and 35 years old who had recovered from COVID-19.

In its sample, this clone was seen many times. At the DNA level, this CDR3 is encoded by other sequences in the same sample as well. The rearrangement uses TRBV18 and TRBJ1-1; D ambiguous. With 6 bases removed from V and 0 bases from J, the gap between germline ends came to 8 bases. CDR1 is KGHSH and CDR2 is LQKENI in the germline V gene. This CDR3 has 13 residues. The CDR3 bases are TGTGCCAGCTCGGGAGCCATGAACACTGAAGCTTTCTTT. The encoded protein is CASSGAMNTEAFF.

V usage is TRBV19 and J usage is TRBJ1-5, with 10 nucleotides matching TRBD1. The CDR3 covers 14 residues. CDR1 LNHDA and CDR2 SQIVND come from the germline V gene (reference sequence). V lost 6 bases to trimming and J lost 4 bases; unmatched junction nucleotides: 3. CDR3 coding DNA: TGTGCCAGTAGGGGGGGACAGGGGAATCAGCCCCAGCATTTT. It yields the protein CASRGGQGNQPQHF.

This clone showed up just a few times. The chain couples TRBV6-5 to TRBJ1-6, with 8 bases fitting TRBD1. This CDR3 is 15 amino acids long. Germline CDR1 is MNHEY and CDR2 is SVGAGI. V was pared by 3 bases and J by 6 bases, with 4 bases of the junction left unmatched. The CDR3 protein is CASSYQQGVNSPLHF. CDR3 nucleotides: TGTGCCAGCAGTTATCAACAGGGGGTTAATTCACCCCTCCACTTT.

The chain links TRBV7-6 to TRBJ1-6; D call uncertain. The CDR3 is 12 residues long. V lost 4 bases and J 7 bases, leaving 5 bases between the germline ends. Germline V CDR1 and CDR2: SGHVS, FNYEAQ. As DNA, the CDR3 is TGTGCCAGCAGCTCACGGAATTCACCCCTCCACTTT. It translates to CASSSRNSPLHF.

This clone was seen more than once but under ten times. This chain uses TRBV19 with TRBJ1-2, with 7 bases matching TRBD1. Germline V gene data show CDR1 as LNHDA and CDR2 as SQIVND (reference sequence). This CDR3 is built from 14 residues. Trimming took 5 bases from V and 7 from J; bases not matched to a gene: 10. CDR3: CASSLQGGESGYTF. CDR3 sequence (DNA): TGTGCCAGTAGTCTCCAGGGGGGAGAGAGTGGCTACACCTTC.

The V call is TRBV12-5, the J call TRBJ1-1; a possible D gene is TRBD1 (6 bases). Germline values: CDR1 LGHNT, CDR2 FRNRAP. Trimming shortened V by 0 bases and J by 8 bases, and 19 bases separated the two germline ends. The CDR3 is 16 amino acids. CDR3 nucleotides: TGTGCTAGTGGTTTGGTACAGGGACCGTTAGGAGTAGAAGCTTTCTTT. Its translation: CASGLVQGPLGVEAFF.

This rearrangement joins TRBV9 to TRBJ2-2; no firm D call. Trimming took 5 bases from V and 3 from J, leaving 5 bases between them. CDR3 length: 12 amino acids. Germline assignment: CDR1 SGDLS and CDR2 YYNGEE. The CDR3 DNA sequence: TGTGCCAGCAGTCCTTACACCGGGGAGCTGTTTTTT. It encodes CASSPYTGELFF.

The CDR3 loop is CASSRDYSYEQYF. The CDR3 DNA is TGTGCCAGCAGCCGGGACTACTCCTACGAGCAGTACTTC. This chain links TRBV11-1 with TRBJ2-7; 7 bases fit TRBD2. CDR3 size: 13 residues. The V and J ends lost 5 bases and 0 bases, in that order; junction bases with no gene match: 1. Germline CDR1 and CDR2: SGHAT and FQDESV (reference sequence).

The genes are TRBV6-5 and TRBJ2-5; D unclear. This CDR3 is built from 12 residues. Germline CDR1 MNHEY, CDR2 SVGAGI. The ends were cut back, 8 bases at V and 5 bases at J, with 12 bases in the middle. DNA for the CDR3: TGTGCCAGCGCCCCAAGCAAGGAGACCCAGTACTTC. This gives the protein CASAPSKETQYF.

The rearrangement links TRBV25-1 to TRBJ2-5, with D perhaps matching TRBD1 (5 bases). Looked up from germline, CDR1 is MGHDK and CDR2 is SYGVNS. V lost 4 bases to trimming and J lost 3 bases, with 6 bases between them. The CDR3 contains 12 residues. The DNA for the CDR3 is TGTGCCAGCAGTGCCAGGGAAGAGACCCAGTACTTC. Its translation is CASSAREETQYF. The full variable domain, its missing parts supplied by reference TRBV25-1 and TRBJ2-5, is EADIYQTPRYLVIGTGKKITLECSQTMGHDKMYWYQQDPGMELHLIHYSYGVNSTEKGDLSSESTVSRIRTEHFPLTLESARPSHTSQYLCASSAREETQYFGPGTRLLVL.

CDR3 DNA: TGTGCCAGCAGTAAAGGACAGGTGATTTATGGCTACACCTTC. It is translated as CASSKGQVIYGYTF. The J gene is TRBJ1-2, the V gene TRBV2; 7 positions match TRBD1. V lost 5 bases to trimming and J lost 5 bases; unmatched junction nucleotides: 8. The CDR3 runs to 14 residues. The V gene's germline CDR1 is SNHLY and CDR2 FYNNEI.

This sequence joins TRBV5-6 and TRBJ2-3, with D tentatively TRBD2 (6 bases). The V end lost 2 bases, the J end lost 2 bases, and 15 bases lay between the germline ends. CDR3 length: 16 residues. CDR1 and CDR2 (germline): SGHDT, YYEEEE. CDR3 nucleotide sequence: TGTGCCAGCAGCTTTTCTAGCGAACTCTACACAGATACGCAGTATTTT. It is translated as CASSFSSELYTDTQYF.

The chain joins TRBV28 to TRBJ2-7, with a possible D match to TRBD1 (5 bases). Trimming removed 3 bases at V and 2 bases at J, with 11 bases between. Germline-derived CDR1 and CDR2 are MDHEN and SYDVKM. This CDR3 comprises 14 residues. The CDR3 sequence: CASSLTVRTYEQYF. Written as DNA, the CDR3 is TGTGCCAGCAGTTTGACAGTCCGAACCTACGAGCAGTACTTC.

The rearrangement links TRBV4-1 to TRBJ1-5; maybe TRBD1 (5 bases). V was shortened by 1 base and J by 4 bases, with 14 bases between the two germline ends. The CDR3 runs to 16 residues. In germline, CDR1 is MGHRA, CDR2 YSYEKL. In DNA form, the CDR3 reads TGCGCCAGCAGCCAAGTTAGGGGCCCAAGTAATCAGCCCCAGCATTTT. Amino acids: CASSQVRGPSNQPQHF.

The chain is built from TRBV27 and TRBJ2-6; D not resolved. The CDR3 runs to 13 residues. V was cut by 5 bases and J by 4 bases, with 6 bases left in between. The germline CDR1 and CDR2 sequences are MNHEY and SMNVEV (reference sequence). CDR3: CASSPSGANVLTF. The CDR3 coding sequence is TGTGCCAGCAGTCCCTCCGGGGCCAACGTCCTGACTTTC.

The chain employs TRBV18 and TRBJ2-7, with TRBD1 matching over 10 bases. This CDR3 region has 14 residues. Germline V gives CDR1 KGHSH, CDR2 LQKENI. The ends lost 1 base at V and 5 bases at J; junction bases unmatched: 2. The CDR3 protein is CASSPQGTGDEQYF. As DNA, the CDR3 is TGTGCCAGCTCACCACAGGGGACAGGGGACGAGCAGTACTTC.

V usage is TRBV5-6 and J usage is TRBJ1-2; 9 positions match TRBD1. The CDR3 covers 15 residues. V lost 1 base to trimming and J lost 7 bases; unmatched junction nucleotides: 8. In germline, CDR1 is SGHDT, CDR2 YYEEEE. The CDR3 reads CASSLPGTGSTGYTF. Here the CDR3 DNA reads TGTGCCAGCAGCTTGCCTGGGACAGGGTCTACTGGCTACACCTTC.

The V and J genes are TRBV28 and TRBJ1-1, with D unclear. Trimming removed 8 bases from V and 1 base from J, with 14 bases in between. CDR3 length equals 14 residues. The germline V gene encodes CDR1 MDHEN and CDR2 SYDVKM. Written as DNA, the CDR3 is TGTGCCAGCGGAAATAGCGGGAAGAACACTGAAGCTTTCTTT. This sequence encodes CASGNSGKNTEAFF.

V is TRBV5-1 and J is TRBJ2-1, with D possibly TRBD2 on 5 matching bases. V was shortened by 2 bases and J by 9 bases, with 15 bases between the two germline ends. The CDR3 is made up of 14 amino acids. The V gene's germline CDR1 is SGHRS and CDR2 YFSETQ. Here the CDR3 reads CASSLGSGLGEQFF. The CDR3 nucleotides are TGCGCCAGCAGCTTAGGGTCGGGGTTAGGTGAGCAGTTCTTC.

CDR3 protein: CASSQDPSGRGADTQYF. The CDR3 nucleotides read TGTGCCAGCAGCCAAGACCCTAGCGGGAGGGGGGCAGATACGCAGTATTTT. V and J are TRBV4-2 and TRBJ2-3; 12 positions agree with TRBD2. V trimming: 0 bases; J trimming: 4 bases; junction bases outside the gene matches: 5. The germline CDR1 and CDR2 sequences are LGHNA and YNFKEQ. This CDR3 is built from 17 residues.

CDR3 coding DNA: TGTGCCAGCACCCTTGGGCTAACGCTAAACACTGAAGCTTTCTTT. Translated, it gives CASTLGLTLNTEAFF. The chain links TRBV5-5 to TRBJ1-1, with D unclear. Looked up from germline, CDR1 is SGHKS and CDR2 is YYEKEE (reference sequence). The CDR3 totals 15 residues. Trimming stripped 6 bases from V and 2 bases from J, with 17 bases between.

This sequence joins TRBV29-1 and TRBJ2-1, with TRBD1 matching 8 bases. There are 13 residues in the CDR3. Trimming cost V 7 bases and J 6 bases; bases outside gene matches: 8. Germline V gives CDR1 SQVTM, CDR2 ANQGSEA. CDR3 DNA sequence: TGCAGCGCTTGGACAGGGCTGACCAATGAGCAGTTCTTC. It translates to CSAWTGLTNEQFF.

The V and J genes are TRBV7-2 and TRBJ2-7, with 8 bases fitting TRBD2. CDR3 size: 14 residues. Germline V gene lookup returns CDR1 SGHTA and CDR2 FQGNSA. The ends lost 6 bases at V and 3 bases at J; junction bases unmatched: 7. The CDR3 reads CASSSATSVYEQYF. The CDR3 bases are TGTGCCAGCAGTTCCGCGACTAGCGTCTACGAGCAGTACTTC.

The genes are TRBV10-3 and TRBJ2-6; TRBD1 matches at 9 bases. The CDR3 contains 20 residues. Trimming removed 3 bases from V and 0 bases from J; junction bases left unmatched: 12. Per the germline V gene, CDR1 is ENHRY and CDR2 is SYGVKD. Here the CDR3 reads CAISDSLPGQGGSGANVLTF. The CDR3 region has the DNA TGTGCCATCAGTGATTCCTTACCGGGACAGGGAGGCTCTGGGGCCAACGTCCTGACTTTC.

CDR3 loop: CATSYSGQANYGYTF. The CDR3 coding sequence is TGTGCCACCAGCTATTCGGGACAGGCCAACTATGGCTACACCTTC. The chain combines TRBV15 with TRBJ1-2, with 8 bases that match TRBD1. The CDR3 spans 15 residues. Trimming cost V 5 bases and J 2 bases; bases outside gene matches: 7. CDR1 LNHNV and CDR2 YYDKDF come from the germline V gene (reference sequence). Full variable domain (remainder filled in from reference TRBV15 and TRBJ1-2): DAMVIQNPRYQVTQFGKPVTLSCSQTLNHNVMYWYQQKSSQAPKLLFHYYDKDFNNEADTPDNFQSRRPNTSFCFLDIRSPGLGDTAMYLCATSYSGQANYGYTFGSGTRLTVV.